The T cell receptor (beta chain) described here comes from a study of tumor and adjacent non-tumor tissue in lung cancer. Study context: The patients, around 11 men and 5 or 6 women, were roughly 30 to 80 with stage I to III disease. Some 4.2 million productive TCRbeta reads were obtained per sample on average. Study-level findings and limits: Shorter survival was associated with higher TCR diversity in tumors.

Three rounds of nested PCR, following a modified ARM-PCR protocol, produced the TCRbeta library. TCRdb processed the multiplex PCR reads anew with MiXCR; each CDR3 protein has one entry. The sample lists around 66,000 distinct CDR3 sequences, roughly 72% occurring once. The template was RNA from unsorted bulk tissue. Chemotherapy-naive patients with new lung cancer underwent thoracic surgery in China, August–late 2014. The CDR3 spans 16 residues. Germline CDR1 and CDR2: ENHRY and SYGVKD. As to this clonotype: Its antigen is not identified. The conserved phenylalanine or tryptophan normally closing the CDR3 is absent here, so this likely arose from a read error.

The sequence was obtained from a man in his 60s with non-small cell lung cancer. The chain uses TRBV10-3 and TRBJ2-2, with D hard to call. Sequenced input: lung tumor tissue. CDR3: CAISESGRLTTGELFS. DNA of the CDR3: TGTGCCATCAGTGAGTCGGGCAGGCTAACCACCGGTGAGCTGTTTTCT.